The clone carrying this TCR beta chain was observed a handful of times. In the authors' workflow: Nucleated cell number was recorded as an estimate derived from reference gene primer amplification. Method: immunoSEQ multiplex PCR; TCRdb's copy keeps in-frame clones and lacks some. D and trimming were read from the DNA, whereas the V and J calls and clone size are those reported in that table. The sample records over 150,000 clones, approximately 87% being singletons. The sample is drawn from a study of blood T cell repertoires in COVID-19. Study details: T cells, B-cell-depleted T cells, or PBMCs supplied cDNA or gDNA.

From germline, CDR1 is DFQATT and CDR2 SNEGSKA (reference sequence). V shed 3 bases, J shed 9 bases, and the junction held 10 bases outside the gene matches. There are 14 residues in the CDR3. Sequences were obtained from peripheral blood. This clonotype was obtained from a woman younger than 35 who had recovered from COVID-19. The chain uses TRBV20-1 and TRBJ2-1; 8 bases agree with TRBD2. CDR3 residues: CSASPGGPFAEQFF. The CDR3 region has the DNA TGCAGTGCTAGTCCGGGAGGGCCGTTTGCTGAGCAGTTCTTC.